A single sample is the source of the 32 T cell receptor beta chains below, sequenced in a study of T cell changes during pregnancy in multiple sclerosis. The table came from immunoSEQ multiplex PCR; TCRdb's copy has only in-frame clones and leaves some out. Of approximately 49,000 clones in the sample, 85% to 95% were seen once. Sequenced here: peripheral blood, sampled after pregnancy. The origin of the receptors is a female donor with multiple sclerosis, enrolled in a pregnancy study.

DNA for the CDR3: TGCGCCAGCAGCCAGGGAACCGGGACAGACAATGAGCAGTTCTTC. This gives the protein CASSQGTGTDNEQFF. This chain joins TRBV4-3 and TRBJ2-1, with 7 bases lining up with TRBD1. There are 15 residues in the CDR3. Losses at the gene ends were 3 bases for V and 5 bases for J; bases not matched to a gene: 7. Per germline, CDR1 LGHNA and CDR2 YSLEER.

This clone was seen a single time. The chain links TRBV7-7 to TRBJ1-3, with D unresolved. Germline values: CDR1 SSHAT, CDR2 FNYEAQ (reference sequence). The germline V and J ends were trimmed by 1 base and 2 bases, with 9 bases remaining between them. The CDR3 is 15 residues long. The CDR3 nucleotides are TGTGCCAGCAGCTTAGGGGCTGAAACTGGAAACACCATATATTTT. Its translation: CASSLGAETGNTIYF.

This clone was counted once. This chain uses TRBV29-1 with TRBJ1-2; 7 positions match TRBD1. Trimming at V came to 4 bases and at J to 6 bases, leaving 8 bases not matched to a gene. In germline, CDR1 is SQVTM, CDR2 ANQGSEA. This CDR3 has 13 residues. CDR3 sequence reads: CSVATGDVDGYTF. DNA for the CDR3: TGCAGCGTTGCAACAGGGGATGTGGATGGCTACACCTTC.

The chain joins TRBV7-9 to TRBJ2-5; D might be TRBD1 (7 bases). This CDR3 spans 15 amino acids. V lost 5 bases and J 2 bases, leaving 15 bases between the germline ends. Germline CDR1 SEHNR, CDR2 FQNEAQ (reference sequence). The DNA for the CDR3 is TGTGCCAGCAGCCTATCGACAGGGACTCAAGAGACCCAGTACTTC. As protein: CASSLSTGTQETQYF.

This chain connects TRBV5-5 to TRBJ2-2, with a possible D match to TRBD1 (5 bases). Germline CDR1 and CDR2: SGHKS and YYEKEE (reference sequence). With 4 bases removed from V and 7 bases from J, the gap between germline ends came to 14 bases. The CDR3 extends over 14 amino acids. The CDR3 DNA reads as TGTGCCAGCAGCCCCCGGCAGGGCGGCGGGGAGCTGTTTTTT. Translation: CASSPRQGGGELFF.

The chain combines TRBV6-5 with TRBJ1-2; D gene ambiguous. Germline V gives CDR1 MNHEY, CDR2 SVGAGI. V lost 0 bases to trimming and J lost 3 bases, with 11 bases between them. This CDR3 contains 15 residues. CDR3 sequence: CASSYSTGVDYGYTF. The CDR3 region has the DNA TGTGCCAGCAGTTACTCGACGGGTGTGGACTATGGCTACACCTTC.

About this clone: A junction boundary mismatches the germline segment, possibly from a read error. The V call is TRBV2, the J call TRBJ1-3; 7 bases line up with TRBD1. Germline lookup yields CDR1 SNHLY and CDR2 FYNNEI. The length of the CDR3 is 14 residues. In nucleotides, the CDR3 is TGTGCCAGCTGTGAACAGGCCAGGGACAGCACCATATATTTT. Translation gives CASCEQARDSTIYF.

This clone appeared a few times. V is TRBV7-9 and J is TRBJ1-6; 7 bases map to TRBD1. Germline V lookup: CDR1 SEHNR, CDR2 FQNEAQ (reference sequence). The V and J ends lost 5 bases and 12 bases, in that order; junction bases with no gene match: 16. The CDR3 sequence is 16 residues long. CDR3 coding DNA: TGTGCCAGCAGCCCGAGGGTCGGGACAGTGTTCGTACCCCTCCACTTT. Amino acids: CASSPRVGTVFVPLHF.

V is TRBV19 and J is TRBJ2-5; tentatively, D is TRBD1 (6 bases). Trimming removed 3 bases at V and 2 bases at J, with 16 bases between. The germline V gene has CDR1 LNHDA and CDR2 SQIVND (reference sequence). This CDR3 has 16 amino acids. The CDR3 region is CASSMYRVHAQETQYF. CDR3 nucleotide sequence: TGTGCCAGTAGTATGTACAGGGTGCACGCGCAAGAGACCCAGTACTTC.

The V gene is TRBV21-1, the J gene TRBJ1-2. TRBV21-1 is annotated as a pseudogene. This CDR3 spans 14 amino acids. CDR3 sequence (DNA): TGTGCCACCTACGGGGGGGGAGTGAACTATGGCTACACCTTC. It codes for CATYGGGVNYGYTF.

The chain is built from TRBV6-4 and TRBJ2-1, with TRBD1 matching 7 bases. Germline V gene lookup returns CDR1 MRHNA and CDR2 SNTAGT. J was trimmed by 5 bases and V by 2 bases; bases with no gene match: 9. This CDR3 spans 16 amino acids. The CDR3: CASSDEGAVGNNEQFF. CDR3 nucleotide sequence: TGTGCCAGCAGTGACGAGGGGGCGGTTGGTAACAATGAGCAGTTCTTC.

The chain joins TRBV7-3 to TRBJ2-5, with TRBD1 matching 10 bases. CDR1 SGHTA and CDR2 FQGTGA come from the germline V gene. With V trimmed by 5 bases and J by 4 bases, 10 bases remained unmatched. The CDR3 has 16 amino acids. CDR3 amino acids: CASSRQGAASGETQYF. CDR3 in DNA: TGTGCCAGCAGCCGACAGGGGGCCGCCTCGGGAGAGACCCAGTACTTC.

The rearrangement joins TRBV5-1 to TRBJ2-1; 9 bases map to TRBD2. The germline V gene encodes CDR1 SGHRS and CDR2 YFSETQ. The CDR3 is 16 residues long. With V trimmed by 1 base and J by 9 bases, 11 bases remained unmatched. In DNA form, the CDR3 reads TGCGCCAGCAGCTTGCCGTCTAGCGGGAAGGGCGTTGAGCAGTTCTTC. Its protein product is CASSLPSSGKGVEQFF.

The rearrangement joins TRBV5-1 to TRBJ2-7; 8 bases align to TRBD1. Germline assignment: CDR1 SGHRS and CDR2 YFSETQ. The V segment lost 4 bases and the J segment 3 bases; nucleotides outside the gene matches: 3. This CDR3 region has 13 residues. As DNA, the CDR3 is TGCGCCAGCAGCGAGGGGACAGGCTACGAGCAGTACTTC. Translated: CASSEGTGYEQYF. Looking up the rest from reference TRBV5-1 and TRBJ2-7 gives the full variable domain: KAGVTQTPRYLIKTRGQQVTLSCSPISGHRSVSWYQQTPGQGLQFLFEYFSETQRNKGNFPGRFSGRQFSNSRSEMNVSTLELGDSALYLCASSEGTGYEQYFGPGTRLTVT.

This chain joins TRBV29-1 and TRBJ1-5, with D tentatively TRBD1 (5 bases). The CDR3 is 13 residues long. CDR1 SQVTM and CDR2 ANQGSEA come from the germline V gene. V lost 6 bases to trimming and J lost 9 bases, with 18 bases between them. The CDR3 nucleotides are TGCAGCGTCGATTTGGGGGGAGGAGGGCCCCAGCATTTT. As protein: CSVDLGGGGPQHF.

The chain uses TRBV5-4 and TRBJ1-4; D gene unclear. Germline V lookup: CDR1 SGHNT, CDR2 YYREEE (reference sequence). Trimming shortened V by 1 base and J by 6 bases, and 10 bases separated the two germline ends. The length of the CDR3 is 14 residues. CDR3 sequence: CASSLWGEDEKLFF. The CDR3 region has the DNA TGTGCCAGCAGCTTGTGGGGAGAGGATGAAAAACTGTTTTTT.

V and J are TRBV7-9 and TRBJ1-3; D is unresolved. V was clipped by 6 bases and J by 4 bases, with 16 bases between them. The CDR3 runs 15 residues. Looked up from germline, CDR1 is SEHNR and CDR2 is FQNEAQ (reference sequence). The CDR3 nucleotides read TGTGCCAGCAGTCCAAAGATTCGGTTCGGAAACACCATATATTTT. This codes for CASSPKIRFGNTIYF. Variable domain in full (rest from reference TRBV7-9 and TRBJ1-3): DTGVSQNPRHKITKRGQNVTFRCDPISEHNRLYWYRQTLGQGPEFLTYFQNEAQLEKSRLLSDRFSAERPKGSFSTLEIQRTEQGDSAMYLCASSPKIRFGNTIYFGEGSWLTVV.

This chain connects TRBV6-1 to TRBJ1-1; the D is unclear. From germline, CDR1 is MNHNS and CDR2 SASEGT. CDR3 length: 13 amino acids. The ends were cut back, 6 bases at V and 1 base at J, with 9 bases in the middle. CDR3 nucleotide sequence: TGTGCCAGCAGGGGCACCCAGAACACTGAAGCTTTCTTT. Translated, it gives CASRGTQNTEAFF.

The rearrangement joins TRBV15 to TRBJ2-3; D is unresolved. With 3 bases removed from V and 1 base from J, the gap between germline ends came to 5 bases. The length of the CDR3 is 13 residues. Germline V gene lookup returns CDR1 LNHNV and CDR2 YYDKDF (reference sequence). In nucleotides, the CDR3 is TGTGCCACCAGCAGGAGTGGCACAGATACGCAGTATTTT. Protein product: CATSRSGTDTQYF.

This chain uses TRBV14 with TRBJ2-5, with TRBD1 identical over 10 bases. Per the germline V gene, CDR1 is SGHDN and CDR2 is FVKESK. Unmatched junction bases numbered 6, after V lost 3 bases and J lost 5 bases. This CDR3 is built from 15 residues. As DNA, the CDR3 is TGTGCCAGCAGCCATCGGGACAGGGGTTGGGAGACCCAGTACTTC. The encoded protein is CASSHRDRGWETQYF. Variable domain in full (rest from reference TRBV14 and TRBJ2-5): EAGVTQFPSHSVIEKGQTVTLRCDPISGHDNLYWYRRVMGKEIKFLLHFVKESKQDESGMPNNRFLAERTGGTYSTLKVQPAELEDSGVYFCASSHRDRGWETQYFGPGTRLLVL.

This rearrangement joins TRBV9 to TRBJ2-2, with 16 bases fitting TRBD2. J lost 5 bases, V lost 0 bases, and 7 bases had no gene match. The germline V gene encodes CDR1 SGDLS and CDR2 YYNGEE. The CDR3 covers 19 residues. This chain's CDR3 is CASSVAGLAGGLSTGELFF. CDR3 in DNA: TGTGCCAGCAGCGTAGCGGGACTAGCGGGGGGGCTTTCTACCGGGGAGCTGTTTTTT. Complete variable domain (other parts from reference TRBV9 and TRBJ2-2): DSGVTQTPKHLITATGQRVTLRCSPRSGDLSVYWYQQSLDQGLQFLIQYYNGEERAKGNILERFSAQQFPDLHSELNLSSLELGDSALYFCASSVAGLAGGLSTGELFFGEGSRLTVL.

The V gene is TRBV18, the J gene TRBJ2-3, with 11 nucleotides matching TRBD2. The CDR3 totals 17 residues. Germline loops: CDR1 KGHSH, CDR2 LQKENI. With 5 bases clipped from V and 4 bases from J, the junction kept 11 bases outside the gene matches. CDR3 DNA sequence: TGTGCCAGCTCAAGGGGGACTAGCGGTTCAGGGGCAGATACGCAGTATTTT. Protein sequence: CASSRGTSGSGADTQYF.

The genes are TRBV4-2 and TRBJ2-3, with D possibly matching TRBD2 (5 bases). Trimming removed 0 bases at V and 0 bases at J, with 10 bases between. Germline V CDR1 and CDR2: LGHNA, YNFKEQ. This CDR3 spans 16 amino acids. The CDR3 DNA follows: TGTGCCAGCAGCCAAGATCAGGCTAGCAGCACAGATACGCAGTATTTT. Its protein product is CASSQDQASSTDTQYF.

CDR3 in amino acids: CAISERGPDTGELFF. The CDR3 nucleotides are TGTGCCATCAGTGAAAGGGGTCCGGACACCGGGGAGCTGTTTTTT. The V gene is TRBV10-3, the J gene TRBJ2-2, with D possibly being TRBD1 (5 bases). Trimming pared 3 bases from V and 3 bases from J, leaving 11 bases between. The CDR3 loop spans 15 amino acids. Germline V gene data show CDR1 as ENHRY and CDR2 as SYGVKD.

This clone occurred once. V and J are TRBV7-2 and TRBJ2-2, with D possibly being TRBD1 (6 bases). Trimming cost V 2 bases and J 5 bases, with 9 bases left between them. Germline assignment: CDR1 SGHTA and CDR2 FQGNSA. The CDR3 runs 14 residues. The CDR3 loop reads CASSLSQGTGELFF. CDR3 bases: TGTGCCAGCAGCTTATCCCAGGGGACCGGGGAGCTGTTTTTT. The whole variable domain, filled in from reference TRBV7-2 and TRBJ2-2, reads GAGVSQSPSNKVTEKGKDVELRCDPISGHTALYWYRQSLGQGLEFLIYFQGNSAPDKSGLPSDRFSAERTGGSVSTLTIQRTQQEDSAVYLCASSLSQGTGELFFGEGSRLTVL.

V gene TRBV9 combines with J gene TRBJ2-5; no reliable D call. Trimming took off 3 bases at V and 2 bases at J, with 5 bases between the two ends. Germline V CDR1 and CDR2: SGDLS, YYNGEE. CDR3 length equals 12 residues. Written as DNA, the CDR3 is TGTGCCAGCAGCGATCTTCAAGAGACCCAGTACTTC. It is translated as CASSDLQETQYF.

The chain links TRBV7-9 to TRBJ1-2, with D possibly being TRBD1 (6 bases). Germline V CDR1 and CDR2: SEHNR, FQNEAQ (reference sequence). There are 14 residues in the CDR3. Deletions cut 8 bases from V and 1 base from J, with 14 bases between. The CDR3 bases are TGTGCCAGCGGAGGGGGGGCCGGTAACTATGGCTACACCTTC. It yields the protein CASGGGAGNYGYTF.

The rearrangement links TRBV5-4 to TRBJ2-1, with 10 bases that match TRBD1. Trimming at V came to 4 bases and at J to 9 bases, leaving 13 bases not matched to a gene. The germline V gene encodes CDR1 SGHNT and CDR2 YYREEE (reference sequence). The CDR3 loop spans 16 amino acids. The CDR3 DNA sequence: TGTGCCAGCAGCGAACACCCGGGACAGGGGTCCGGTGAGCAGTTCTTC. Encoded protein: CASSEHPGQGSGEQFF.

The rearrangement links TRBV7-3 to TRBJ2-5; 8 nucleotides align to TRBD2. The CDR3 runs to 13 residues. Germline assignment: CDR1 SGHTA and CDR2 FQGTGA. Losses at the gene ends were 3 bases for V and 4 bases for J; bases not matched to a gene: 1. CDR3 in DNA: TGTGCCAGCAGCTTTACTAGCGGAGAGACCCAGTACTTC. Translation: CASSFTSGETQYF.

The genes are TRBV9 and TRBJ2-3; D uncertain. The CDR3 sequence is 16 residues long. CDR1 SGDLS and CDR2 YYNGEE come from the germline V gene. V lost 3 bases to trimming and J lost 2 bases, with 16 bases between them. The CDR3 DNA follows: TGTGCCAGCAGCGCCCAAACCGGGTCCTACACAGATACGCAGTATTTT. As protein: CASSAQTGSYTDTQYF.

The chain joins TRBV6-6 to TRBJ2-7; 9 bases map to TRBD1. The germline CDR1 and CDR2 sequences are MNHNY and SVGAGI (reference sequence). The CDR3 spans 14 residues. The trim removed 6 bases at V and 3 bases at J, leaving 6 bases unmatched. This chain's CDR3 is CASRPGQGFYEQYF. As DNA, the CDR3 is TGTGCCAGCAGGCCGGGACAGGGATTCTACGAGCAGTACTTC.

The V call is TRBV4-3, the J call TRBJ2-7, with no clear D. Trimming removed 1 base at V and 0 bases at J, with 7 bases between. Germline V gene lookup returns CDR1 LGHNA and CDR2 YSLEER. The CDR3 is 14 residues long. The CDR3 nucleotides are TGCGCCAGCAGCCAAGCCCCGGGCTCCTACGAGCAGTACTTC. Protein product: CASSQAPGSYEQYF.